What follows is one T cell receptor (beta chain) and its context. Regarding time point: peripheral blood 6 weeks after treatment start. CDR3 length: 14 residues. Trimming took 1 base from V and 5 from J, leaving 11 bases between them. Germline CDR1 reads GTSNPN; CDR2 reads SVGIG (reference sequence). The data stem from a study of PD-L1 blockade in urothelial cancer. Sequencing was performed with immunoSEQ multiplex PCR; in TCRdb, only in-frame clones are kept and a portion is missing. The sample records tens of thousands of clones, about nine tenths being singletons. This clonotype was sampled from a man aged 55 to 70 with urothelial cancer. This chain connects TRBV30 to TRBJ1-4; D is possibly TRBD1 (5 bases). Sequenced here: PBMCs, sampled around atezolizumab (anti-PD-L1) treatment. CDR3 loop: CAWSGGRANEKLFF. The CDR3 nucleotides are TGTGCCTGGAGTGGGGGCAGGGCAAATGAAAAACTGTTTTTT.